The present TCR beta chain was sequenced within a study of blood T cell repertoires in COVID-19. Overall study context: The United States, Italy and Spain provided the acute and convalescent COVID-19 samples.

Only in-frame clones appear in the TCRdb table, and some are missing; sequencing was by immunoSEQ multiplex PCR. The data hold about 36,000 clones, with 75% to 85% observed a single time. The J segment lost 3 bases and the V segment lost 4 bases, leaving 7 bases of the junction unmatched. This CDR3 spans 15 amino acids. Germline V CDR1 and CDR2: LNHDA, SQIVND (reference sequence). The receptor comes from a human donor in a cohort sampled during active or convalescent COVID-19. The donor label of this sample is uncertain. The sequencing input was peripheral blood. The V gene is TRBV19, the J gene TRBJ1-2; TRBD1 agrees at 8 bases. The CDR3 is CASSTGGYPDYGYTF. DNA of the CDR3: TGTGCCAGTAGTACAGGGGGCTACCCGGACTATGGCTACACCTTC.